One sample yielded the 4 T cell receptor beta chains listed below, sequenced in a study of control samples from healthy donors and cancer patients. Repertoires were generated with immunoSEQ multiplex PCR, while TCRdb's copy carries only in-frame clones and drops some. This sample has roughly 100,000 clones; around 90% occur once, and the top ten carry roughly 2.5%. The sequenced sample consisted of blood. The receptors here all came from a woman younger than 30 in good health.

The CDR3 bases are TGTGCCAGCAGTCCAGGGCGGGGGGCTTTCTTT. Translation gives CASSPGRGAFF. The genes are TRBV12-3 or TRBV12-4 and TRBJ1-1; D may be TRBD1 (5 bases). Deletions cut 5 bases from V and 11 bases from J, with 12 bases between. The CDR3 has 11 amino acids.

This chain links TRBV19 with TRBJ2-3, with TRBD2 matching 11 bases. The CDR3 length is 18 residues. Germline V lookup: CDR1 LNHDA, CDR2 SQIVND (reference sequence). J was trimmed by 6 bases and V by 7 bases; bases with no gene match: 18. The DNA of the CDR3 is TGTGCCAGTATTATCCACTCGGCTAGCGGGAGGCGGGGGGATACGCAGTATTTT. Its translation: CASIIHSASGRRGDTQYF.

The chain carries TRBV7-9 and TRBJ2-7; tentatively, D is TRBD2 (5 bases). V was trimmed by 2 bases and J by 0 bases, leaving 14 bases between them. From germline, CDR1 is SEHNR and CDR2 FQNEAQ (reference sequence). This CDR3 has 16 amino acids. The CDR3 nucleotides read TGTGCCAGCAGCTTATTTATGGGAGTAGCCTCCTACGAGCAGTACTTC. It translates to CASSLFMGVASYEQYF.

The CDR3 DNA is TGTGCTGGGGCGAGCCAAGAGACCCAGTACTTC. Translation: CAGASQETQYF. The gene calls are TRBV30 and TRBJ2-5, with D perhaps matching TRBD1 (5 bases). Germline CDR1 and CDR2: GTSNPN and SVGIG (reference sequence). This CDR3 comprises 11 residues.